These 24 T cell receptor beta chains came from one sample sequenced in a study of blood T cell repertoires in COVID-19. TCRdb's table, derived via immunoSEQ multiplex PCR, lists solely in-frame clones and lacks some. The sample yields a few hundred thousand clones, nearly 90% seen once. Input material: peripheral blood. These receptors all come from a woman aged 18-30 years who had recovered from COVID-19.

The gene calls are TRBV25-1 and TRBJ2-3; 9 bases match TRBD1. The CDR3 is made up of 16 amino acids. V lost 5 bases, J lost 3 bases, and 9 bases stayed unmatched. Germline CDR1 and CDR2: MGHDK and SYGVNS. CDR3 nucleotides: TGTGCCAGCAGTCCGAATTGGGGACAGGGAACAGATACGCAGTATTTT. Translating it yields CASSPNWGQGTDTQYF. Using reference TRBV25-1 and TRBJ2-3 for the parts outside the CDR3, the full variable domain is EADIYQTPRYLVIGTGKKITLECSQTMGHDKMYWYQQDPGMELHLIHYSYGVNSTEKGDLSSESTVSRIRTEHFPLTLESARPSHTSQYLCASSPNWGQGTDTQYFGPGTRLTVL.

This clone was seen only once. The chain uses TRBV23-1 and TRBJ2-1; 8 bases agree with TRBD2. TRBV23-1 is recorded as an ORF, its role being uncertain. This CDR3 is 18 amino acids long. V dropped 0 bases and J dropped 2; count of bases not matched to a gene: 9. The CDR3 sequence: CASSQSIREGPTYNEQFF. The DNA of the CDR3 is TGCGCCAGCAGTCAATCGATTCGGGAGGGCCCTACCTACAATGAGCAGTTCTTC.

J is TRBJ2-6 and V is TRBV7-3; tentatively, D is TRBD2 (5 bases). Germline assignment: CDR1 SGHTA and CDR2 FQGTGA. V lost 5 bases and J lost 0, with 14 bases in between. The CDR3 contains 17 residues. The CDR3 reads CASSPIGLSSGANVLTF. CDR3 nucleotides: TGTGCCAGCAGCCCAATTGGACTTTCCTCTGGGGCCAACGTCCTGACTTTC.

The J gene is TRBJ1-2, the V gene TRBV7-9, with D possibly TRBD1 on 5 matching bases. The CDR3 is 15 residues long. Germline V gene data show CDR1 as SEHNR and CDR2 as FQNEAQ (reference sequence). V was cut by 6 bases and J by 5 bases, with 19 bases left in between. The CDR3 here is CASSSSGRLRYGYTF. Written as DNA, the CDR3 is TGTGCCAGCAGTTCATCAGGGCGCCTCAGATATGGCTACACCTTC.

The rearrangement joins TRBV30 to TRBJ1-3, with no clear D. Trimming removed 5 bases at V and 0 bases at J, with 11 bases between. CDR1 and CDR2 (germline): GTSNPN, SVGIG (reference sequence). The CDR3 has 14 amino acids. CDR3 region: CAWDTYSSGNTIYF. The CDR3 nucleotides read TGTGCCTGGGATACTTACAGCTCTGGAAACACCATATATTTT.

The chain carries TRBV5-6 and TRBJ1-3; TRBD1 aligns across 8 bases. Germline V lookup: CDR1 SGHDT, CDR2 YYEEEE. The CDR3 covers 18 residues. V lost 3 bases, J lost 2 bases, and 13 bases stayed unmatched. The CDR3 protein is CASSSPDRDRTTGNTIYF. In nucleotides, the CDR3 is TGTGCCAGCAGCTCACCTGATAGGGACAGGACGACTGGAAACACCATATATTTT.

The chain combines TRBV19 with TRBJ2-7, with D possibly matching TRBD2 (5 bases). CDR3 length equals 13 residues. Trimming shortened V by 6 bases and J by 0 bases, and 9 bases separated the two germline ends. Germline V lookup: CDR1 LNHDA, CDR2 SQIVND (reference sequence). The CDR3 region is CASRAASSYEQYF. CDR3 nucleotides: TGTGCCAGTAGAGCGGCGAGCTCCTACGAGCAGTACTTC.

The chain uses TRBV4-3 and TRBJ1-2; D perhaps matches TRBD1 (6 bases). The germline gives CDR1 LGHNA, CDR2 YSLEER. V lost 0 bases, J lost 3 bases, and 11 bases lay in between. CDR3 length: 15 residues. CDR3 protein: CASSQEWQGHYGYTF. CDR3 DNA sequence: TGCGCCAGCAGCCAAGAGTGGCAGGGGCACTATGGCTACACCTTC.

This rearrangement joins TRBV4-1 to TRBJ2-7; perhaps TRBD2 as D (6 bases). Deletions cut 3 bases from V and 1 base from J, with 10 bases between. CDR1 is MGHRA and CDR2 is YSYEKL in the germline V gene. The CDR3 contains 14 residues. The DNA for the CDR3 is TGCGCCAGCAGCCAGAGGCGGGATTCCTACGAGCAGTACTTC. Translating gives CASSQRRDSYEQYF.

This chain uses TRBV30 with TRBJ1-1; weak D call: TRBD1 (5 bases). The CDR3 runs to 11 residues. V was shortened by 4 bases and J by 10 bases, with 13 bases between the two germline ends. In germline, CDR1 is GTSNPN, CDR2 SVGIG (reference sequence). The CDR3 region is CAWMTRQGAFF. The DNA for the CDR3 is TGTGCCTGGATGACAAGGCAGGGAGCTTTCTTT.

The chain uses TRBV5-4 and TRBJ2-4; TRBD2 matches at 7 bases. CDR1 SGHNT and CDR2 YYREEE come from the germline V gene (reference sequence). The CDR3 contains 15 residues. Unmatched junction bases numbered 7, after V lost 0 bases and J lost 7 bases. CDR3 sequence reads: CASSLERGGLNIQYF. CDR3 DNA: TGTGCCAGCAGCTTGGAGCGGGGAGGGCTTAACATTCAGTACTTC.

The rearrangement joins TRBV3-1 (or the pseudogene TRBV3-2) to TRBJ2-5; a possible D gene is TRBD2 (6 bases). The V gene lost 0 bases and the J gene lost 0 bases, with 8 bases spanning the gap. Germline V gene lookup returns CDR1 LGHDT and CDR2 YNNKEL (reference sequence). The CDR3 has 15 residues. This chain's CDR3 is CASSQDSGDQETQYF. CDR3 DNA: TGTGCCAGCAGCCAAGACTCGGGGGACCAAGAGACCCAGTACTTC.

The DNA for the CDR3 is TGTGCCAGCAGCGGGACAGTAGGCACAGATACGCAGTATTTT. As protein: CASSGTVGTDTQYF. The chain carries TRBV7-3 and TRBJ2-3, with 7 nucleotides matching TRBD1. This CDR3 contains 14 residues. The trim removed 5 bases at V and 1 base at J, leaving 3 bases unmatched. CDR1 is SGHTA, CDR2 FQGTGA, per germline.

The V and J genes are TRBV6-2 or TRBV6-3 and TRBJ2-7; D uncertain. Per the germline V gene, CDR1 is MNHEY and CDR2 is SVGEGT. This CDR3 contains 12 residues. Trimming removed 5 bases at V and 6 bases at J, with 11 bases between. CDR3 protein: CASSAYFGEQYF. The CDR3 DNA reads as TGTGCCAGCAGTGCCTACTTCGGCGAGCAGTACTTC.

The CDR3, as DNA: TGTGCCAGCAGCGTGGACAGCTACACAGATACGCAGTATTTT. It encodes CASSVDSYTDTQYF. The chain recombines TRBV6-2 or TRBV6-3 with TRBJ2-3; tentatively, D is TRBD1 (6 bases). CDR1 is MNHEY and CDR2 is SVGEGT in the germline V gene. The V end lost 6 bases, the J end lost 2 bases, and 12 bases lay between the germline ends. This CDR3 spans 14 amino acids.

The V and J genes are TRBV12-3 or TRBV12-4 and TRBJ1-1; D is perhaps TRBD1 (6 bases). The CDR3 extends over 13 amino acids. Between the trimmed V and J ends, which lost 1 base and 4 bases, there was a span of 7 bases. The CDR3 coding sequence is TGTGCCAGCAGTTTAGGAGGGGGCACTGAAGCTTTCTTT. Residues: CASSLGGGTEAFF.

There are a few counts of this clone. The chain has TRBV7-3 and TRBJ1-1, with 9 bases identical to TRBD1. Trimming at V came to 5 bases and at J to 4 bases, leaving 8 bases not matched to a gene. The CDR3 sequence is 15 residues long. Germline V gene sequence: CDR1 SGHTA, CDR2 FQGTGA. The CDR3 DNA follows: TGTGCCAGCAGCCCGGGACAGGGAACCTTCACTGAAGCTTTCTTT. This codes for CASSPGQGTFTEAFF.

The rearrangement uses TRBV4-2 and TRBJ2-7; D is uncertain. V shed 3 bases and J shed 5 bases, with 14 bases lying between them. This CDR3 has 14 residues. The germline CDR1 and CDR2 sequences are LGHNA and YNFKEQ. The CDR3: CASSQAQLGDEQYF. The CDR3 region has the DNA TGTGCCAGCAGCCAGGCACAGTTAGGCGACGAGCAGTACTTC.

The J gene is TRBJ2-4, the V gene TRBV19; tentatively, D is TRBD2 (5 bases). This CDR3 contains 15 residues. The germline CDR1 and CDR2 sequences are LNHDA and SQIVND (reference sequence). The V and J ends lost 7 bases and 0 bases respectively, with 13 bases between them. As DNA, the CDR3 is TGTGCCAGTACCCCGGACTCTCGAGCCAAAAACATTCAGTACTTC. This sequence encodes CASTPDSRAKNIQYF.

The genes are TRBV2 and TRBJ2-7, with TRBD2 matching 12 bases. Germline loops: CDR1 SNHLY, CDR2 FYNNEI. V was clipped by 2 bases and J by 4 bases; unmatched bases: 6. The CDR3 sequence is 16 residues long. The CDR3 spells CASSETGLAGRYEQYF. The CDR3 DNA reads TGTGCCAGCAGTGAAACCGGACTAGCGGGAAGGTACGAGCAGTACTTC.

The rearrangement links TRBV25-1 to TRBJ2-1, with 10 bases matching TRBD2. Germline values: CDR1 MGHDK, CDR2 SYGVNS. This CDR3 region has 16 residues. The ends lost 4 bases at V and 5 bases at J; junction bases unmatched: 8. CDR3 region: CASSGSGRALDNEQFF. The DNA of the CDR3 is TGTGCCAGCAGTGGAAGCGGGAGGGCCCTCGACAATGAGCAGTTCTTC. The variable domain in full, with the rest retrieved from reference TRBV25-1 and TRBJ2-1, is EADIYQTPRYLVIGTGKKITLECSQTMGHDKMYWYQQDPGMELHLIHYSYGVNSTEKGDLSSESTVSRIRTEHFPLTLESARPSHTSQYLCASSGSGRALDNEQFFGPGTRLTVL.

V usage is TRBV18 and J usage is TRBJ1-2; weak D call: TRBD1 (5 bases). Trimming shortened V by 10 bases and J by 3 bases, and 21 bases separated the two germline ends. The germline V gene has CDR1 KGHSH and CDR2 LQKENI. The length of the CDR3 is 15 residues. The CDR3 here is CATPLPRGVDYGYTF. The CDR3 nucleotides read TGTGCCACCCCTCTTCCGCGGGGGGTTGACTATGGCTACACCTTC. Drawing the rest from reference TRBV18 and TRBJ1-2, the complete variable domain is NAGVMQNPRHLVRRRGQEARLRCSPMKGHSHVYWYRQLPEEGLKFMVYLQKENIIDESGMPKERFSAEFPKEGPSILRIQQVVRGDSAAYFCATPLPRGVDYGYTFGSGTRLTVV.

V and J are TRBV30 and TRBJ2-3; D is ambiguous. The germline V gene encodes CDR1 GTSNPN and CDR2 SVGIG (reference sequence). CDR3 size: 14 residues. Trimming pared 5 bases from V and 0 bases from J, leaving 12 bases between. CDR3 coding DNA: TGTGCCTGGGACCGGAGAACTAGCACAGATACGCAGTATTTT. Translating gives CAWDRRTSTDTQYF.

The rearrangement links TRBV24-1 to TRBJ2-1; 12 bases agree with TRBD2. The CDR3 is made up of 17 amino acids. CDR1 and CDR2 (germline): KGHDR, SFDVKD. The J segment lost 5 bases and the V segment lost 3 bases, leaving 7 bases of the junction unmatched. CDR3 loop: CATSDPILAGGDNEQFF. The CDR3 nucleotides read TGTGCCACCAGTGATCCCATTCTAGCGGGAGGGGACAATGAGCAGTTCTTC.